Presented here are 16 T cell receptor beta chains from one specimen sequenced in a study of response to subunit inactivated influenza vaccine. TCRdb called the RT-PCR reads again in MiXCR, with one record for every CDR3 protein. This sample has under 800,000 distinct CDR3 sequences, with roughly 13% found just once. The sample in question was PBMCs from blood, obtained around two weeks before vaccination. The receptors were gathered from a middle-aged man who received an inactivated influenza vaccine.

V gene TRBV6-6 combines with J gene TRBJ1-1; D gene uncertain. Trimming cost V 0 bases and J 14 bases, with 13 bases left between them. CDR3 length equals 12 residues. Germline lookup yields CDR1 MNHNY and CDR2 SVGAGI (reference sequence). The CDR3 spells CASSYSIQAHFF. Written as DNA, the CDR3 is TGTGCCAGCAGTTACTCGATTCAGGCCCACTTCTTT.

This rearrangement joins TRBV5-1 to TRBJ2-1, with D hard to call. The germline V and J ends were trimmed by 4 bases and 10 bases, with 15 bases remaining between them. The CDR3 runs 13 residues. Germline V gives CDR1 SGHRS, CDR2 YFSETQ. The DNA of the CDR3 is TGCGCCAGCAGCCTAGGACGGGCCGGAGAGCAGTTCTTC. As protein: CASSLGRAGEQFF.

Ten or more counts support this clonotype. The chain has TRBV20-1 and TRBJ2-3; D is unclear. Trimming left V 6 bases short and J 2 bases short, with 12 bases between. The CDR3 sequence is 13 residues long. CDR1 and CDR2 (germline): DFQATT, SNEGSKA (reference sequence). The CDR3 region has the DNA TGCAGTGCGGCGGTCTGGGACACAGATACGCAGTATTTT. Translated, it gives CSAAVWDTDTQYF.

This chain connects TRBV7-9 to TRBJ1-1; weak D call: TRBD1 (6 bases). V dropped 5 bases and J dropped 1 base, with 14 bases sitting between them. The germline CDR1 and CDR2 sequences are SEHNR and FQNEAQ (reference sequence). This CDR3 has 15 residues. DNA of the CDR3: TGTGCCAGCAGCACCAGGGGTTTGGCGAACACTGAAGCTTTCTTT. Translated: CASSTRGLANTEAFF.

This clonotype was counted only a few times. The chain has TRBV28 and TRBJ2-1, with D unclear. Trimming shortened V by 7 bases and J by 0 bases, and 10 bases separated the two germline ends. The CDR3 consists of 14 residues. Germline CDR1 and CDR2: MDHEN and SYDVKM. The CDR3 protein is CASNDPSSYNEQFF. The CDR3 nucleotides read TGTGCCAGCAACGATCCCAGCTCCTACAATGAGCAGTTCTTC. The full variable domain, completed using reference TRBV28 and TRBJ2-1, is DVKVTQSSRYLVKRTGEKVFLECVQDMDHENMFWYRQDPGLGLRLIYFSYDVKMKEKGDIPEGYSVSREKKERFSLILESASTNQTSMYLCASNDPSSYNEQFFGPGTRLTVL.

The gene calls are TRBV27 and TRBJ2-1, with D possibly being TRBD2 (6 bases). V lost 7 bases to trimming and J lost 2 bases, with 12 bases between them. CDR1 is MNHEY and CDR2 is SMNVEV in the germline V gene (reference sequence). The CDR3 runs to 14 residues. The DNA for the CDR3 is TGTGCCAGCAACAACGGGGGTGCCTACAATGAGCAGTTCTTC. This codes for CASNNGGAYNEQFF.

The CDR3 DNA sequence: TGTGCCAGCAGCGTAGCCCTAGCGGGAGGCTCAGATACGCAGTATTTT. It yields the protein CASSVALAGGSDTQYF. The J gene is TRBJ2-3, the V gene TRBV9, with 11 bases identical to TRBD2. V shed 0 bases, J shed 4 bases, and the junction held 4 bases outside the gene matches. The germline CDR1 and CDR2 sequences are SGDLS and YYNGEE. CDR3 length: 16 residues. Together with reference TRBV9 and TRBJ2-3, the CDR3 gives the full variable domain: DSGVTQTPKHLITATGQRVTLRCSPRSGDLSVYWYQQSLDQGLQFLIQYYNGEERAKGNILERFSAQQFPDLHSELNLSSLELGDSALYFCASSVALAGGSDTQYFGPGTRLTVL.

This clonotype has a handful of counts. The V and J genes are TRBV5-1 and TRBJ1-1; D ambiguous. This CDR3 has 14 residues. The ends were cut back, 0 bases at V and 0 bases at J, with 6 bases in the middle. Germline V gene data show CDR1 as SGHRS and CDR2 as YFSETQ. In DNA form, the CDR3 reads TGCGCCAGCAGCTTGGTATACGTGAACACTGAAGCTTTCTTT. Residues: CASSLVYVNTEAFF.

This chain connects TRBV30 to TRBJ1-5; 7 bases fit TRBD1. Trimming cost V 5 bases and J 1 base; bases outside gene matches: 5. The CDR3 length is 14 residues. Germline V gene lookup returns CDR1 GTSNPN and CDR2 SVGIG (reference sequence). The CDR3 sequence is CAWGTGDSNQPQHF. As DNA, the CDR3 is TGTGCCTGGGGTACAGGGGACAGCAATCAGCCCCAGCATTTT.

The sample holds many counts of this clonotype. V usage is TRBV4-2 and J usage is TRBJ2-1; D possibly corresponds to TRBD1 (5 bases). With 6 bases removed from V and 4 bases from J, the gap between germline ends came to 19 bases. This CDR3 spans 16 amino acids. Germline V gene data show CDR1 as LGHNA and CDR2 as YNFKEQ. The DNA for the CDR3 is TGTGCCAGCAGGTCGGTACGTGGGGCTAGTTACAATGAGCAGTTCTTC. Translated, it gives CASRSVRGASYNEQFF.

The V gene is TRBV12-3 or TRBV12-4, the J gene TRBJ1-2, with 7 bases aligning to TRBD1. This CDR3 has 18 residues. The trim removed 0 bases at V and 2 bases at J, leaving 12 bases unmatched. The CDR3 sequence: CASSLAGVGGAENYGYTF. In nucleotides, the CDR3 is TGTGCCAGCAGTTTAGCTGGGGTAGGGGGCGCAGAAAACTATGGCTACACCTTC.

This clonotype has a count of ten or more. The chain carries TRBV12-3 or TRBV12-4 and TRBJ2-7; D unclear. The CDR3 extends over 15 amino acids. V shed 5 bases and J shed 3 bases, with 17 bases lying between them. CDR3 nucleotides: TGTGCCAGCAGTCCACGGGTAATGGGGAACTACGAGCAGTACTTC. It translates to CASSPRVMGNYEQYF.

This clonotype was detected only once. A clone one base away is much larger, so this may be a read error. The chain recombines TRBV28 with TRBJ2-5, with D uncertain. This CDR3 region has 12 residues. In germline, CDR1 is MDHEN, CDR2 SYDVKM. With 6 bases removed from V and 2 bases from J, the gap between germline ends came to 7 bases. CDR3 in DNA: TGTGCCAGCAGCCGGATACAAGAGACCCAGTACTTC. Encoded protein: CASSRIQETQYF.

Many counts were recorded for this clonotype. The rearrangement uses TRBV5-1 and TRBJ2-3, with D possibly matching TRBD1 (6 bases). Germline V CDR1 and CDR2: SGHRS, YFSETQ. The CDR3 extends over 15 amino acids. Between the trimmed V and J ends, which lost 4 bases and 2 bases, there was a span of 14 bases. The CDR3, as DNA: TGCGCCAGCAGCCAACAGGGCATATTCACAGATACGCAGTATTTT. It translates to CASSQQGIFTDTQYF.

This clonotype was seen a few times. The rearrangement links TRBV7-9 to TRBJ1-5; D is unclear. The V end was cut by 3 bases, the J end by 1 base, with 13 bases between. Per the germline V gene, CDR1 is SEHNR and CDR2 is FQNEAQ (reference sequence). This CDR3 has 16 residues. CDR3 sequence: CASSFGLLESNQPQHF. The DNA for the CDR3 is TGTGCCAGCAGCTTCGGCCTATTAGAGAGCAATCAGCCCCAGCATTTT.

This clonotype came up many times. V and J are TRBV3-1 and TRBJ2-1, with TRBD2 matching over 12 bases. The CDR3 contains 17 residues. Germline CDR1 reads LGHDT; CDR2 reads YNNKEL (reference sequence). V lost 1 base and J lost 3; bases outside the gene matches: 4. The CDR3 DNA follows: TGTGCCAGCAGCCAAGGCGGGGGACTAGCGGGCTACAATGAGCAGTTCTTC. Amino acids: CASSQGGGLAGYNEQFF.